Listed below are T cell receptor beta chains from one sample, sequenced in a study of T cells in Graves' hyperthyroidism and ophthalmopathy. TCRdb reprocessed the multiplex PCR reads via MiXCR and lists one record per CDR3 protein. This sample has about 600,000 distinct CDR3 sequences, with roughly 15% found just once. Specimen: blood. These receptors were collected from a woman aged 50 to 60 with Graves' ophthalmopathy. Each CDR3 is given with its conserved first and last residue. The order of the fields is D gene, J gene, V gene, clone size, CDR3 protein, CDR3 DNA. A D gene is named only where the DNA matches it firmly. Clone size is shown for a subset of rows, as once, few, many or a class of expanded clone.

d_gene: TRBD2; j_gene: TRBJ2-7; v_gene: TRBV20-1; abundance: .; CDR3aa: CSARASGRPNEQYF; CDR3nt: TGCAGTGCTAGAGCTAGCGGGAGGCCGAACGAGCAGTACTTC
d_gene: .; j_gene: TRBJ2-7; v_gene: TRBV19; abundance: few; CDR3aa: CASRPGKAYEQYF; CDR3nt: TGTGCCAGTAGACCCGGAAAAGCCTACGAGCAGTACTTC
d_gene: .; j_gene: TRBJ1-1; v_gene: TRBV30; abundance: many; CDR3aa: CAWSELQANTEAFF; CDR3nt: TGTGCCTGGAGTGAGCTGCAAGCGAACACTGAAGCTTTCTTT
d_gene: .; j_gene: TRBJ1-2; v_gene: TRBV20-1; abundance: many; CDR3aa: CSARGLGGQPDGYTF; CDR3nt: TGCAGTGCTAGAGGTTTGGGTGGGCAGCCCGATGGCTACACCTTC
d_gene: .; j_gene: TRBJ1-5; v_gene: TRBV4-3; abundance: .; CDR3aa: CASSQDLAANNQPQHF; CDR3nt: TGCGCCAGCAGCCAAGATTTGGCGGCAAACAATCAGCCCCAGCATTTT
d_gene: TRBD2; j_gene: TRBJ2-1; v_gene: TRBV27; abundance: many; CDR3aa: CASTRKGLAGGSSYNEQFF; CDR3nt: TGTGCCAGCACTAGAAAGGGACTAGCGGGAGGTTCCTCCTACAATGAGCAGTTCTTC
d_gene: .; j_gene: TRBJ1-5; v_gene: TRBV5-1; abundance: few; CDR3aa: CASSLEAGSRPQHF; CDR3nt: TGCGCCAGCAGCTTGGAAGCCGGATCAAGGCCCCAGCATTTT
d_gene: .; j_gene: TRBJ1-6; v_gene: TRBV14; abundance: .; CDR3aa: CASSQASGNSPLHF; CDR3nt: TGTGCCAGCAGCCAAGCTTCGGGAAATTCACCCCTCCACTTT
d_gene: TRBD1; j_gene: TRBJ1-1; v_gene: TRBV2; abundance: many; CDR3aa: CASRDRGLNTEAFF; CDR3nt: TGTGCCAGCAGGGACAGGGGGCTGAACACTGAAGCTTTCTTT
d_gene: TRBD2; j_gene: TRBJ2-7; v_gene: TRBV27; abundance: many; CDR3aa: CASTTTTGTSFHEQYF; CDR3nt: TGTGCCAGCACCACCACCACCGGGACTAGTTTCCACGAGCAGTACTTC
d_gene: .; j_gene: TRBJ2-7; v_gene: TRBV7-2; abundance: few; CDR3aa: CASTKTGLVMGYEQYF; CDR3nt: TGTGCCAGCACCAAAACGGGGCTGGTGATGGGCTACGAGCAGTACTTC
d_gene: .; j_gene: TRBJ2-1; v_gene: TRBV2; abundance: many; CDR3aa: CASWGSYNEQFF; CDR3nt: TGTGCCAGCTGGGGCTCCTACAATGAGCAGTTCTTC
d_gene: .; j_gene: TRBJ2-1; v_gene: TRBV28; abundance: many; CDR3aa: CASSLAGSNEQFF; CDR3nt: TGTGCCAGCAGTTTGGCGGGATCGAATGAGCAGTTCTTC
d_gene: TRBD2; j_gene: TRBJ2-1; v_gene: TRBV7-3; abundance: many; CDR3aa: CASSPTSGSYNEQFF; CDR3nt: TGTGCCAGCAGTCCGACTAGCGGGTCCTACAATGAGCAGTTCTTC
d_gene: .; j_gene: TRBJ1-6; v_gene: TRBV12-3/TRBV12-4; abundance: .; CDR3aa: CASSPGGGLNSPLHF; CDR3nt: TGTGCCAGCAGCCCTGGGGGGGGGTTGAATTCACCCCTCCACTTT
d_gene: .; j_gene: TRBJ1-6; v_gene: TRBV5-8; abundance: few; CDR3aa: CASSYRDLGHSPLHF; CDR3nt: TGTGCCAGCAGCTACCGTGACCTTGGGCATTCACCCCTCCACTTT
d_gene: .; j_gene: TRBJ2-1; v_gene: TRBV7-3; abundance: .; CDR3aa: CASSLKGAGRPSEQFF; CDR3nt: TGTGCCAGCAGCTTAAAGGGGGCGGGACGCCCCAGTGAGCAGTTCTTC
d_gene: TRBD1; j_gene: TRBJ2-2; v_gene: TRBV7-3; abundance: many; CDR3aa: CASSYRDSSTGELFF; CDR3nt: TGTGCCAGCAGCTACCGGGACAGCTCCACCGGGGAGCTGTTTTTT
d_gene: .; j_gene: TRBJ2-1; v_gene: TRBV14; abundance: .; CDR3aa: CASSQDLSYNEQFF; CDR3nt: TGTGCCAGCAGCCAAGATCTGTCCTACAATGAGCAGTTCTTC
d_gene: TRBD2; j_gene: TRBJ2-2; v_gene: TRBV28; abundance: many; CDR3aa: CASSLRAGGHVGELFF; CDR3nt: TGTGCCAGCAGTTTAAGGGCGGGAGGGCATGTCGGGGAGCTGTTTTTT
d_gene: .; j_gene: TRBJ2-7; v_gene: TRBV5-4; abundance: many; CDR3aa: CASSLRGALHEQYF; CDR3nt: TGTGCCAGCAGCTTGCGGGGGGCGCTCCACGAGCAGTACTTC
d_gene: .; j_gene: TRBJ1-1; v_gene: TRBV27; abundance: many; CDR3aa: CASSPGAMNTEAFF; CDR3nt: TGTGCCAGCAGTCCAGGGGCCATGAACACTGAAGCTTTCTTT
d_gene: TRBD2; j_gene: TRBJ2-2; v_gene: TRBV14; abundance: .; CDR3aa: CASSQGFAGLAGGNTGELFF; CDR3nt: TGTGCCAGCAGCCAAGGTTTCGCCGGACTAGCGGGAGGGAACACCGGGGAGCTGTTTTTT
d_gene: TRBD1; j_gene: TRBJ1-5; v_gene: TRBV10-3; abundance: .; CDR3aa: CAISGDRDNNQPQHF; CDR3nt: TGTGCCATCAGTGGGGACAGGGATAACAATCAGCCCCAGCATTTT
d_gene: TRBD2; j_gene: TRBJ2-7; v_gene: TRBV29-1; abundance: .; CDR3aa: CSVELGTSDYEQYF; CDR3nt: TGCAGCGTTGAACTCGGGACTAGCGACTACGAGCAGTACTTC
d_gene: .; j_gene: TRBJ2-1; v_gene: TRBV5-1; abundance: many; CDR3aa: CASSLGSVSNNEQFF; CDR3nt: TGCGCCAGCAGCTTGGGTTCAGTTTCGAACAATGAGCAGTTCTTC
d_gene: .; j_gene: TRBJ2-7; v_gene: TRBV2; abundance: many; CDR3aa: CASRVLGTNYEQYF; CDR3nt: TGTGCCAGCAGGGTTCTTGGGACAAACTACGAGCAGTACTTC
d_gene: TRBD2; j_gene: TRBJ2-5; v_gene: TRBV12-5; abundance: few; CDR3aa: CASGPSGREETQYF; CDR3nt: TGTGCTAGTGGTCCTAGCGGGAGGGAAGAGACCCAGTACTTC
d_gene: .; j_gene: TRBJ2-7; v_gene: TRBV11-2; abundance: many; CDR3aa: CASSLRLERYYEQYF; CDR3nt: TGTGCCAGCAGCTTAAGGTTGGAGCGGTACTACGAGCAGTACTTC
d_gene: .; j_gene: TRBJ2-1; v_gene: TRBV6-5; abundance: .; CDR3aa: CASSYPNWSSYNEQFF; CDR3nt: TGTGCCAGCAGTTACCCTAACTGGAGCTCCTACAATGAGCAGTTCTTC
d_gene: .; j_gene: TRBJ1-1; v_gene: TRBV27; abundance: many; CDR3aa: CASSLMQNTEAFF; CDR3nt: TGTGCCAGCAGTTTGATGCAGAACACTGAAGCTTTCTTT
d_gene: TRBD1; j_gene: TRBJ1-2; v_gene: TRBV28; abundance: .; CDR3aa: CASSRRTGIYGYTF; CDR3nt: TGTGCCAGCAGTCGCCGGACAGGCATCTATGGCTACACCTTC
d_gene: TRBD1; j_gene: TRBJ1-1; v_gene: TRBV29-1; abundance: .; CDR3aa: CSVRTGDREAFF; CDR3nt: TGCAGCGTTCGGACAGGGGATCGGGAAGCTTTCTTT
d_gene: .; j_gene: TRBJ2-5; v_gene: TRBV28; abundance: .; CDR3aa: CASTLGSGSETQYF; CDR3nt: TGTGCCAGCACTTTAGGGTCAGGGTCCGAGACCCAGTACTTC
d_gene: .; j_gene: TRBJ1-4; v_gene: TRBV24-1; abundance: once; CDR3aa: CATSDPRETTNEKLFF; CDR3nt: TGTGCCACCAGTGATCCCCGGGAGACAACTAATGAAAAACTGTTTTTT
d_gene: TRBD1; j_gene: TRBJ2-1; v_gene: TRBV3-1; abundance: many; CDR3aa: CASSPTGGKNEQFF; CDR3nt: TGTGCCAGCAGCCCGACAGGGGGTAAGAATGAGCAGTTCTTC
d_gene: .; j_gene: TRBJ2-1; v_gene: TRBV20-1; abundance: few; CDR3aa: CSARDNSDTSSYNEQFF; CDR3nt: TGCAGTGCTAGAGACAATTCAGACACCAGCTCCTACAATGAGCAGTTCTTC
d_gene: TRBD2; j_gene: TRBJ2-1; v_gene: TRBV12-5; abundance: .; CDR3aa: CASGLPQAGVGDEQFF; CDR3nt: TGTGCTAGTGGTTTGCCCCAAGCGGGAGTGGGCGATGAGCAGTTCTTC
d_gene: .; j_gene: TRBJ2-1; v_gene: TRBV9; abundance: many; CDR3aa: CASSVVGSNEQFF; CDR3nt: TGTGCCAGCAGCGTAGTCGGAAGCAATGAGCAGTTCTTC
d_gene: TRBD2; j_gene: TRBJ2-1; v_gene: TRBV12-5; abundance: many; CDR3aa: CASGSSGIGYNEQFF; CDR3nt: TGTGCTAGTGGATCTAGCGGGATAGGATACAATGAGCAGTTCTTC